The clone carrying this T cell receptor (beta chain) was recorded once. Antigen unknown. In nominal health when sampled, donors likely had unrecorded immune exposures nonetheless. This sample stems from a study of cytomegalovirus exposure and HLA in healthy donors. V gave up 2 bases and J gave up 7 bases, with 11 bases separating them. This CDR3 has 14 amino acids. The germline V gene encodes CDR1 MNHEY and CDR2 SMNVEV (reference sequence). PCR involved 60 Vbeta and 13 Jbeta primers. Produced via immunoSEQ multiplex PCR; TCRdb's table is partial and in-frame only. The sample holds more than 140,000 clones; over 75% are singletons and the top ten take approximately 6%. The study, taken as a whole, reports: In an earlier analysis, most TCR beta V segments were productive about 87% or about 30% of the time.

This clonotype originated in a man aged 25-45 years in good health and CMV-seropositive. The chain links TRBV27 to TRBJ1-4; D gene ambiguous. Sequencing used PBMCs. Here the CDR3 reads CASSLIGGIEKLFF. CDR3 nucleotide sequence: TGTGCCAGCAGTTTAATCGGCGGGATTGAAAAACTGTTTTTT.